These 12 T cell receptor beta chains share one sample of origin, sequenced in a study of blood T cell repertoires in COVID-19. Here immunoSEQ multiplex PCR was the method, and the copy in TCRdb shows in-frame clones only, minus some. The sample lists over 45,000 clones, approximately 90% occurring once. The sample taken for sequencing was peripheral blood. Receptor source: a man in his forties or fifties with acute or convalescent COVID-19.

CDR3 sequence: CASSPRTGAVDTQYF. The CDR3 DNA reads TGTGCCAGTAGTCCCAGGACAGGGGCTGTAGATACGCAGTATTTT. This rearrangement joins TRBV19 to TRBJ2-3; 9 nucleotides align to TRBD1. There are 15 residues in the CDR3. Looked up from germline, CDR1 is LNHDA and CDR2 is SQIVND (reference sequence). The ends lost 5 bases at V and 5 bases at J; junction bases unmatched: 8.

The chain carries TRBV5-1 and TRBJ1-5; a possible D gene is TRBD1 (6 bases). Germline CDR1 reads SGHRS; CDR2 reads YFSETQ. This CDR3 spans 14 amino acids. The germline V and J ends were trimmed by 4 bases and 7 bases, with 15 bases remaining between them. CDR3 amino acids: CASSPTGSGQPQHF. DNA of the CDR3: TGCGCCAGCAGCCCCACAGGGTCGGGCCAGCCCCAGCATTTT.

The chain carries TRBV19 and TRBJ1-2, with TRBD1 matching over 8 bases. Germline-derived CDR1 and CDR2 are LNHDA and SQIVND (reference sequence). The CDR3 has 15 residues. Losses at the gene ends were 4 bases for V and 2 bases for J; bases not matched to a gene: 6. The CDR3 spells CASSTSGQGNYGYTF. CDR3 nucleotide sequence: TGTGCCAGTAGTACCTCCGGACAGGGCAACTATGGCTACACCTTC.

The chain recombines TRBV29-1 with TRBJ2-7; 7 bases are shared with TRBD2. With V trimmed by 7 bases and J by 3 bases, 15 bases remained unmatched. The CDR3 covers 15 residues. Germline CDR1 reads SQVTM; CDR2 reads ANQGSEA. The CDR3 is CSADGPGGSGYEQYF. CDR3 bases: TGCAGCGCCGATGGGCCGGGGGGTTCCGGCTACGAGCAGTACTTC.

The chain couples TRBV6-6 to TRBJ2-7; 8 nucleotides match TRBD1. Unmatched junction bases numbered 8, after V lost 7 bases and J lost 3 bases. This CDR3 is 14 amino acids long. Germline assignment: CDR1 MNHNY and CDR2 SVGAGI (reference sequence). The CDR3 region is CASNPTGVDYEQYF. CDR3 in DNA: TGTGCCAGCAACCCGACAGGGGTTGACTACGAGCAGTACTTC.

The CDR3 DNA reads as TGTGCCAGCTCACAGGGGGGGCTAGCGGGAGAGACCTACGAGCAGTACTTC. This sequence encodes CASSQGGLAGETYEQYF. V gene TRBV18 combines with J gene TRBJ2-7; TRBD2 agrees at 10 bases. V gave up 4 bases and J gave up 2 bases; unmatched junction bases: 11. This CDR3 comprises 17 residues. Germline V gives CDR1 KGHSH, CDR2 LQKENI.

CDR3 region: CASSFTGIAKNIQYF. CDR3 bases: TGTGCCAGCAGTTTTACAGGGATAGCCAAAAACATTCAGTACTTC. The chain has TRBV6-5 and TRBJ2-4, with a possible D match to TRBD1 (6 bases). The CDR3 covers 15 residues. V was clipped by 4 bases and J by 0 bases, with 10 bases between them. Germline V lookup: CDR1 MNHEY, CDR2 SVGAGI.

The chain recombines TRBV6-5 with TRBJ2-1; 12 bases agree with TRBD2. Unmatched junction bases numbered 3, after V lost 7 bases and J lost 8 bases. CDR3 length: 13 residues. Germline loops: CDR1 MNHEY, CDR2 SVGAGI. This CDR3 reads CASTSGRGYEQFF. The DNA for the CDR3 is TGTGCCAGCACTAGCGGGAGGGGCTATGAGCAGTTCTTC.

This rearrangement joins TRBV2 to TRBJ1-1, with D unclear. Trimming stripped 2 bases from V and 4 bases from J, with 8 bases between. This CDR3 is 13 amino acids long. The V gene's germline CDR1 is SNHLY and CDR2 FYNNEI. The CDR3 loop is CASSEITPTEAFF. In nucleotides, the CDR3 is TGTGCCAGCAGTGAAATAACACCCACTGAAGCTTTCTTT.

The chain joins TRBV6-5 to TRBJ2-7; D might be TRBD2 (5 bases). V gave up 5 bases and J gave up 0 bases, with 11 bases separating them. CDR3 length equals 14 residues. Germline lookup yields CDR1 MNHEY and CDR2 SVGAGI. The CDR3 sequence: CASSIAFSSYEQYF. In DNA, the CDR3 is TGTGCCAGCAGTATAGCGTTCAGCTCCTACGAGCAGTACTTC.

This sequence joins TRBV12-3 or TRBV12-4 and TRBJ1-2; no firm D call. CDR3 length: 11 residues. V was clipped by 4 bases and J by 8 bases, with 8 bases between them. CDR3 in DNA: TGTGCCAGCAGTTCCGCGGGAGGCTACACCTTC. It yields the protein CASSSAGGYTF.

The chain carries TRBV10-3 and TRBJ2-7; TRBD2 might be the D (5 bases). Trimming removed 2 bases at V and 7 bases at J, with 18 bases between. The CDR3 covers 15 residues. Germline CDR1 and CDR2: ENHRY and SYGVKD. This CDR3 is CAISEERLGAGEQYF. The DNA for the CDR3 is TGTGCCATCAGTGAGGAAAGACTCGGCGCGGGTGAGCAGTACTTC.